The sequence of this TCR beta chain was determined in a study of Graves' ophthalmopathy and Graves' hyperthyroidism. Overall study context: Blood was drawn at initial diagnosis, before any treatment. The study, taken as a whole, reports: A model of 13 signatures distinguished ophthalmopathy from stable hyperthyroidism at around 90% sensitivity and 70% to 84% specificity.

With regard to this clonotype: Its target is not known. Here the CDR3 omits its conserved ending phenylalanine or tryptophan, so a read error is the likely source. It is unclear where the CDR3 begins or ends on the DNA, so no DNA is shown, and the CDR3 is as TCRdb lists it.

Scientists amplified the TCR beta CDR3 regions from RNA transcripts. Amplification began with first-round RT-PCR using HTBI primers, then second-round multiplex PCR was performed. MiXCR, applied by TCRdb to the multiplex PCR reads, yields one record per CDR3 protein. The sample records about 740,000 distinct CDR3 sequences, approximately 40% being singletons. CAS ≥3, NOSPECS ≥4, moderate-to-severe activity and duration under 3 months marked donors with ophthalmopathy. Orbital computed tomography and thyroid ultrasound, along with TRAb, serum thyroxine and clinical symptoms, underpinned diagnosis. The germline gives CDR1 SGHTA, CDR2 FQGNSA. The length of the CDR3 is 8 amino acids, counting both ends.

Specimen: peripheral blood. The chain recombines TRBV7-2 with TRBJ2-6; the DNA was not used to check the table's D call, TRBD1. This clonotype originated in an adult man with Graves' ophthalmopathy. CDR3 loop: CASSTRTG.